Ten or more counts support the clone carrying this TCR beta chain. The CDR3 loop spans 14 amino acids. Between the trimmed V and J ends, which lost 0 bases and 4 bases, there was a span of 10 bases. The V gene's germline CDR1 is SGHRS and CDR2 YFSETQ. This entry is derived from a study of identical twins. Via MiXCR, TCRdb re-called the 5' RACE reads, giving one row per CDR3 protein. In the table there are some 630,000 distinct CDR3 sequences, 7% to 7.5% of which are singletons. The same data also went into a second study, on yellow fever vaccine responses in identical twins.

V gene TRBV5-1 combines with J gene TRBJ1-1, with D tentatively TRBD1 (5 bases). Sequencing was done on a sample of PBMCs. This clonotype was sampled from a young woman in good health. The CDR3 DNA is TGCGCCAGCAGCTTGGCGGGGGTGGGCACTGAAGCTTTCTTT. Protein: CASSLAGVGTEAFF. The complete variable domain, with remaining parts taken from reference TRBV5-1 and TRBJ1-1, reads KAGVTQTPRYLIKTRGQQVTLSCSPISGHRSVSWYQQTPGQGLQFLFEYFSETQRNKGNFPGRFSGRQFSNSRSEMNVSTLELGDSALYLCASSLAGVGTEAFFGQGTRLTVV.